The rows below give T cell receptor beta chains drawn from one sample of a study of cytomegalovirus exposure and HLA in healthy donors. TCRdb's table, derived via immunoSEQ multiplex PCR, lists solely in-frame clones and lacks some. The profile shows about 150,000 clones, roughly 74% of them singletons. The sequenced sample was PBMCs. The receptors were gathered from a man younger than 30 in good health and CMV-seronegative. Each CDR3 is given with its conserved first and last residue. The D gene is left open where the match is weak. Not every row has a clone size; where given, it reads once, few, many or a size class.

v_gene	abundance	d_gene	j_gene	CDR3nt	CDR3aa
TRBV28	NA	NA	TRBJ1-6	TGTGCCAGCAGTGCTTTAGGAGGACGGGGGATGACACCCCTCCACTTT	CASSALGGRGMTPLHF
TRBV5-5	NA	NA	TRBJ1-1	TGTGCCAGCAGCTTGGCATCGGGACCCTGGGAGGACACTGAAGCTTTCTTT	CASSLASGPWEDTEAFF
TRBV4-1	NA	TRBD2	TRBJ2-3	TGCGCCAGCAGCCAAGGAGGACTAGCGACAGATACGCAGTATTTT	CASSQGGLATDTQYF
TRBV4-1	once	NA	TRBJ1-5	TGCGCCAGCAGCCCCGGTACGGTTCAGCCCCAGCATTTT	CASSPGTVQPQHF
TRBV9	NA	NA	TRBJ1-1	TGTGCCAGCAGCAGTCAGCTTGAGACAGGGAACACTGAAGCTTTCTTT	CASSSQLETGNTEAFF
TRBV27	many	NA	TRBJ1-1	TGTGCCAGCAGTTTTACGGGCACTGAAGCTTTCTTT	CASSFTGTEAFF
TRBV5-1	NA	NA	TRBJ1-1	TGCGCCAGCAGCTTGGCCGAGAGTCCGAGCACTGAAGCTTTCTTT	CASSLAESPSTEAFF
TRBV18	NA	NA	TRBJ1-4	TGTGCCAGCTCCCAATCACAGGGAGAAAGTGAAAAACTGTTTTTT	CASSQSQGESEKLFF
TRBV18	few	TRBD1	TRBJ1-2	TGTGCCAGCTCACTTGCGACAGGGGGCCGCCCTGGTGGCTACACCTTC	CASSLATGGRPGGYTF
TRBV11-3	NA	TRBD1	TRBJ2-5	TGTGCCAGCAGCACAGGGGGTAGGGAGACCCAGTACTTC	CASSTGGRETQYF
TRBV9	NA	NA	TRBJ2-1	TGTGCCAGCAGCCCACACGACTACCAACTCAATGAGCAGTTCTTC	CASSPHDYQLNEQFF
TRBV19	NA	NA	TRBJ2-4	TGTGCCAGTAGTGCTCAGACGGGAAACATTCAGTACTTC	CASSAQTGNIQYF
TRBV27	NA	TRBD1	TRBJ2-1	TGTGCCAGCAGGACAGGGGCTATCAATGAGCAGTTCTTC	CASRTGAINEQFF
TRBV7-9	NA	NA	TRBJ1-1	TGTGCCAGCAGCTTAGCGCCGATGGGGGGAGTAGACACTGAAGCTTTCTTT	CASSLAPMGGVDTEAFF
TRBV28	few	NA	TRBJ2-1	TGTGCCAGCACCTCAAGTGGGTCCTCTAGCTCCTACAATGAGCAGTTCTTC	CASTSSGSSSSYNEQFF
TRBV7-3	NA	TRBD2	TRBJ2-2	TGTGCCAGCAGTCGTAGCGGGGGCGAGCTGTTTTTT	CASSRSGGELFF
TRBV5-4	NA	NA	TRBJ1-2	TGTGCCAGCAGCGCGGGGGGGTCGGGCCGAGGCTACACCTTC	CASSAGGSGRGYTF
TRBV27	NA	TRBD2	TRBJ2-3	TGTGCCAGCAGTTTTCCAGGACTAGCGGGGGGGGCAGATACGCAGTATTTT	CASSFPGLAGGADTQYF
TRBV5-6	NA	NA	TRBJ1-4	TGTGCCAGCAGCCATCAGGGGCAGGCTAATGAAAAACTGTTTTTT	CASSHQGQANEKLFF